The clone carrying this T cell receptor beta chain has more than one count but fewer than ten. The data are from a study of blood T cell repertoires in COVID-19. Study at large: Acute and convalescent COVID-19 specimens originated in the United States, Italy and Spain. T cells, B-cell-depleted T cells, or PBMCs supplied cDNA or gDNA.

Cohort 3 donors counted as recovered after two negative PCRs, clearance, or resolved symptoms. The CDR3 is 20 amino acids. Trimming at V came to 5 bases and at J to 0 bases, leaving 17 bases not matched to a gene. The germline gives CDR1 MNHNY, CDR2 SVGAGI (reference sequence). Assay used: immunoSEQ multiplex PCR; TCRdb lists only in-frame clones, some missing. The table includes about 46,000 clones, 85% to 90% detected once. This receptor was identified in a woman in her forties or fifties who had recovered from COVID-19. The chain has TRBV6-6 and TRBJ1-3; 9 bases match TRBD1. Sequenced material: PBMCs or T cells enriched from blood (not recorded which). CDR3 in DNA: TGTGCCAGCAGTCGACCTGGGACCCGGGACAGGGCAGCCTCTGGAAACACCATATATTTT. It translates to CASSRPGTRDRAASGNTIYF.